A selection of T cell receptor beta chains follows, all from one sample in a study of blood T cell repertoires in COVID-19. Using immunoSEQ multiplex PCR, the repertoire was profiled, and TCRdb retains in-frame clones only, with some absent. The table shows 95,000 to 110,000 clones, with about 80% occurring only once. Sequencing input: peripheral blood. Receptor source: a human donor in a cohort sampled during active or convalescent COVID-19. Both conserved end residues are part of each CDR3. Fields, in order: J gene, V gene, CDR3 protein.

J gene: TRBJ2-7; V gene: TRBV9; CDR3 protein: CASSVGEPYEQYF
J gene: TRBJ1-6; V gene: TRBV28; CDR3 protein: CASRLDTYNSPLHF
J gene: TRBJ1-2; V gene: TRBV14; CDR3 protein: CASSQVEGQGSGYTF
J gene: TRBJ1-5; V gene: TRBV18; CDR3 protein: CASSLRQGENQPQHF
J gene: TRBJ1-3; V gene: TRBV6-1; CDR3 protein: CASSEQQQGTAGNTIYF
J gene: TRBJ2-7; V gene: TRBV3-1/TRBV3-2; CDR3 protein: CASSPLGGTFYEQYF
J gene: TRBJ1-1; V gene: TRBV5-1; CDR3 protein: CASSLGWDSPMNTEAFF
J gene: TRBJ1-6; V gene: TRBV7-2; CDR3 protein: CASSWDSSNSPLHF
J gene: TRBJ2-7; V gene: TRBV4-3; CDR3 protein: CASSRLAGGYEQYF
J gene: TRBJ2-2; V gene: TRBV19; CDR3 protein: CASSPRQRELFF
J gene: TRBJ1-6; V gene: TRBV7-3; CDR3 protein: CASSPNTGAPLHF
J gene: TRBJ1-2; V gene: TRBV3-1/TRBV3-2; CDR3 protein: CASSQGDRRYGYTF
J gene: TRBJ1-1; V gene: TRBV20-1; CDR3 protein: CSAMSSLRAFF
J gene: TRBJ1-5; V gene: TRBV7-9; CDR3 protein: CASSFQGSQPQHF
J gene: TRBJ2-1; V gene: TRBV11-2; CDR3 protein: CASSLGTSGGAFYEQFF
J gene: TRBJ2-5; V gene: TRBV24-1; CDR3 protein: CATSDPGQGGTQYF
J gene: TRBJ1-1; V gene: TRBV27; CDR3 protein: CASRKQGSFVAFF
J gene: TRBJ1-1; V gene: TRBV11-3; CDR3 protein: CASSLTAGVTEAFF
J gene: TRBJ2-4; V gene: TRBV7-2; CDR3 protein: CASSLGGGAGSIQYF
J gene: TRBJ1-4; V gene: TRBV6-2/TRBV6-3; CDR3 protein: CASSYYGYEKLFF
J gene: TRBJ1-4; V gene: TRBV2; CDR3 protein: CASEIREAEKLFF
J gene: TRBJ1-3; V gene: TRBV27; CDR3 protein: CASSLATPGTAGNTIYF
J gene: TRBJ2-5; V gene: TRBV18; CDR3 protein: CASSSGEGLKTQYF
J gene: TRBJ1-4; V gene: TRBV11-2; CDR3 protein: CASSRTGTVEKLFF
J gene: TRBJ2-1; V gene: TRBV19; CDR3 protein: CASSKKRAEDEQFF
J gene: TRBJ1-5; V gene: TRBV3-1/TRBV3-2; CDR3 protein: CASSQGGGAQNQPQHF
J gene: TRBJ2-7; V gene: TRBV7-9; CDR3 protein: CASSSFQGTGKPNF
J gene: TRBJ1-1; V gene: TRBV7-9; CDR3 protein: CASRRISTEAFF
J gene: TRBJ1-1; V gene: TRBV6-6; CDR3 protein: CASSYLRTEAFF
J gene: TRBJ1-3; V gene: TRBV30; CDR3 protein: CAWRTAVGNTIYF
J gene: TRBJ2-7; V gene: TRBV7-3; CDR3 protein: CASSLSGQGTYEQYF
J gene: TRBJ2-1; V gene: TRBV29-1; CDR3 protein: CSVEVVQGGNEQFF
J gene: TRBJ1-4; V gene: TRBV11-3; CDR3 protein: CASSWGSGLHEKLFF
J gene: TRBJ1-1; V gene: TRBV5-4; CDR3 protein: CASSPSRGRTEAFF
J gene: TRBJ2-7; V gene: TRBV4-2; CDR3 protein: CASSRTGYEQYF
J gene: TRBJ2-7; V gene: TRBV7-6; CDR3 protein: CASSLTSGEGDEQYF
J gene: TRBJ1-2; V gene: TRBV11-3; CDR3 protein: CASSLRQRDYGYTF
J gene: TRBJ2-2; V gene: TRBV7-6; CDR3 protein: CASSPGGASTGELFF
J gene: TRBJ1-1; V gene: TRBV11-2; CDR3 protein: CASSLGTERWAFF
J gene: TRBJ2-5; V gene: TRBV4-1; CDR3 protein: CASSQGLAALETQYF
J gene: TRBJ2-3; V gene: TRBV28; CDR3 protein: CASSPLLTARSTQYF
J gene: TRBJ1-4; V gene: TRBV6-5; CDR3 protein: CASTSRDRLFF
J gene: TRBJ2-2; V gene: TRBV10-3; CDR3 protein: CAISGLATTGELFF
J gene: TRBJ1-2; V gene: TRBV19; CDR3 protein: CASSNNRGSYGYTF
J gene: TRBJ1-4; V gene: TRBV7-9; CDR3 protein: CASSFQGPGEKLFF
J gene: TRBJ1-2; V gene: TRBV24-1; CDR3 protein: CATSDPGQGAEVGGYTF
J gene: TRBJ2-1; V gene: TRBV12-5; CDR3 protein: CASGSGLREQFF
J gene: TRBJ1-3; V gene: TRBV6-5; CDR3 protein: CASRDLSSGNTIYF
J gene: TRBJ1-2; V gene: TRBV7-2; CDR3 protein: CASSSRRGQGGYTF
J gene: TRBJ1-6; V gene: TRBV5-1; CDR3 protein: CASSSGVRVNSPLHF
J gene: TRBJ2-4; V gene: TRBV7-8; CDR3 protein: CASASGEGIQYF
J gene: TRBJ1-6; V gene: TRBV7-2; CDR3 protein: CASSLAGGAGSYNSPLHF
J gene: TRBJ1-2; V gene: TRBV9; CDR3 protein: CASSRGADYGYTF